Below are 9 T cell receptor beta chains sequenced from a single sample in a study of T cells in Graves' hyperthyroidism and ophthalmopathy. Amplification targeted TCR beta CDR3 regions from RNA transcripts. First-round RT-PCR with HTBI primers amplified the TCR CDR3 region. Via MiXCR, TCRdb re-called the multiplex PCR reads, giving one row per CDR3 protein. Among 400,000 to 450,000 distinct CDR3 sequences listed, 14% to 15% were seen once. The sequenced sample consisted of blood. The receptors come from a man younger than 35 with Graves' ophthalmopathy.

The rearrangement links TRBV7-8 to TRBJ2-6; 9 bases are shared with TRBD1. Germline assignment: CDR1 SGHVS and CDR2 FQNEAQ. V dropped 1 base and J dropped 0; count of bases not matched to a gene: 4. This CDR3 spans 18 amino acids. The CDR3 loop is CASSLEGQGLSGANVLTF. The CDR3 nucleotides are TGTGCCAGCAGCTTAGAGGGACAGGGACTCTCTGGGGCCAACGTCCTGACTTTC.

This clonotype has ten or more counts. The CDR3 loop reads CASSLVGGTARYEQYF. CDR3 coding DNA: TGTGCCAGCAGCTTAGTGGGTGGGACAGCAAGATACGAGCAGTACTTC. The chain is built from TRBV11-2 and TRBJ2-7; 7 bases line up with TRBD1. CDR1 and CDR2 (germline): SGHAT, FQNNGV. The CDR3 consists of 16 residues. The junction had 10 bases not matched to a gene; V was cut back by 1 base and J by 4 bases.

This clonotype came up a few times. This chain uses TRBV7-9 with TRBJ1-3; D perhaps matches TRBD1 (5 bases). The CDR3 runs 15 residues. V lost 8 bases and J lost 4, with 18 bases in between. Germline values: CDR1 SEHNR, CDR2 FQNEAQ (reference sequence). The CDR3 protein is CASAASGGRGNTIYF. CDR3 nucleotides: TGTGCCAGCGCCGCCTCGGGGGGACGAGGAAACACCATATATTTT. The full variable domain, with the rest looked up from reference TRBV7-9 and TRBJ1-3, is DTGVSQNPRHKITKRGQNVTFRCDPISEHNRLYWYRQTLGQGPEFLTYFQNEAQLEKSRLLSDRFSAERPKGSFSTLEIQRTEQGDSAMYLCASAASGGRGNTIYFGEGSWLTVV.

This clonotype was picked up many times. V and J are TRBV7-8 and TRBJ1-1, with D perhaps TRBD1 (6 bases). The CDR3 runs 14 residues. Germline V gene lookup returns CDR1 SGHVS and CDR2 FQNEAQ. The V end lost 2 bases, the J end lost 0 bases, and 7 bases lay between the germline ends. CDR3 nucleotides: TGTGCCAGCAGCTTAAACAGGGTGAACACTGAAGCTTTCTTT. It translates to CASSLNRVNTEAFF.

In this sample, this clonotype turned up a few times. CDR3 amino acids: CASGGGRGAYNEQFF. The CDR3 DNA reads as TGTGCCAGCGGAGGGGGGAGAGGAGCCTACAATGAGCAGTTCTTC. V gene TRBV6-1 combines with J gene TRBJ2-1; D may be TRBD1 or TRBD2 (6 bases each). The V gene lost 8 bases and the J gene lost 2 bases, with 16 bases spanning the gap. This CDR3 region has 15 residues. Germline CDR1 is MNHNS and CDR2 is SASEGT.

This clonotype has ten or more counts. The chain is built from TRBV30 and TRBJ2-1; D call uncertain. There are 11 residues in the CDR3. Germline assignment: CDR1 GTSNPN and CDR2 SVGIG (reference sequence). Trimming took off 7 bases at V and 2 bases at J, with 6 bases between the two ends. This CDR3 reads CASQTYNEQFF. The CDR3 DNA sequence: TGTGCCTCGCAGACCTACAATGAGCAGTTCTTC.

This clonotype was seen ten or more times. This rearrangement joins TRBV29-1 to TRBJ2-3; a possible D gene is TRBD2 (5 bases). CDR1 and CDR2 from the germline V gene are SQVTM and ANQGSEA. The V gene lost 6 bases and the J gene lost 3 bases, with 22 bases spanning the gap. The CDR3 has 16 residues. This CDR3 is CSVRSKYVGGTDTQYF. DNA of the CDR3: TGCAGCGTGAGATCCAAATACGTTGGAGGAACAGATACGCAGTATTTT.

The chain employs TRBV5-1 and TRBJ2-7; 7 nucleotides match TRBD1. V dropped 4 bases and J dropped 6; count of bases not matched to a gene: 4. The CDR3 consists of 12 residues. CDR1 and CDR2 from the germline V gene are SGHRS and YFSETQ. CDR3 DNA sequence: TGCGCCAGCAGCCCGACAGGGAGCGAGCAGTACTTC. Translation gives CASSPTGSEQYF.

As to this clonotype: A much larger clone is a single base away; this may be a read error. This chain uses TRBV2 with TRBJ2-1, with a possible D match to TRBD1 (6 bases). Trimming pared 11 bases from V and 4 bases from J, leaving 24 bases between. This CDR3 spans 16 amino acids. Germline V gene sequence: CDR1 SNHLY, CDR2 FYNNEI. The CDR3 nucleotides are TGTGCCGTCAATGGGGGCGTCAAACAAACGTACAATGAGCAGTTCTTC. Protein: CAVNGGVKQTYNEQFF.